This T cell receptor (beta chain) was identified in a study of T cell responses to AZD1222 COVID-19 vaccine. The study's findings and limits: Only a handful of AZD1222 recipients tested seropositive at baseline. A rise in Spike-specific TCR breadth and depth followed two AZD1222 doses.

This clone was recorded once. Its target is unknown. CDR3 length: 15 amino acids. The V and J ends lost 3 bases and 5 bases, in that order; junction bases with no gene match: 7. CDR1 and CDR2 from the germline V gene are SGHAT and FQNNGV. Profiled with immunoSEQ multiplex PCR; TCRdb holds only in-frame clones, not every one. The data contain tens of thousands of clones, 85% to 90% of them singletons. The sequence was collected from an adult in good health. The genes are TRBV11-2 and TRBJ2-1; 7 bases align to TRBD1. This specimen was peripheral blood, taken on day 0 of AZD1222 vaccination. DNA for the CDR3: TGTGCCAGCAGCTTTGAGGGGGCGGACCACAATGAGCAGTTCTTC. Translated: CASSFEGADHNEQFF. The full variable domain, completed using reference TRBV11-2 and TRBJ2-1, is EAGVAQSPRYKIIEKRQSVAFWCNPISGHATLYWYQQILGQGPKLLIQFQNNGVVDDSQLPKDRFSAERLKGVDSTLKIQPAKLEDSAVYLCASSFEGADHNEQFFGPGTRLTVL.